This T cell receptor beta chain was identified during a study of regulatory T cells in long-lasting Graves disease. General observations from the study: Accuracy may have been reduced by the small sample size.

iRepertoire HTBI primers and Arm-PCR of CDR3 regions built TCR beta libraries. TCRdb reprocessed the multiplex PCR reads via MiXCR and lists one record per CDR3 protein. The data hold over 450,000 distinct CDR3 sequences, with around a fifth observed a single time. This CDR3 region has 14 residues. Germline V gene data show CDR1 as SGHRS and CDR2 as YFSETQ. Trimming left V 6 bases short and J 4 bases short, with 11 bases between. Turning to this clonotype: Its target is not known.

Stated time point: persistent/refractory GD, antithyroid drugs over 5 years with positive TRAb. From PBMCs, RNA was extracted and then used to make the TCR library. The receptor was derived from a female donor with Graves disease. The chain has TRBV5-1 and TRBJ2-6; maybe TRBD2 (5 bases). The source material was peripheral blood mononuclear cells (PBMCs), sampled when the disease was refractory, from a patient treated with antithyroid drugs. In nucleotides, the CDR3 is TGCGCCAGCACTGCTTCGGGAGGGGCCAACGTCCTGACTTTC. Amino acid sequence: CASTASGGANVLTF.